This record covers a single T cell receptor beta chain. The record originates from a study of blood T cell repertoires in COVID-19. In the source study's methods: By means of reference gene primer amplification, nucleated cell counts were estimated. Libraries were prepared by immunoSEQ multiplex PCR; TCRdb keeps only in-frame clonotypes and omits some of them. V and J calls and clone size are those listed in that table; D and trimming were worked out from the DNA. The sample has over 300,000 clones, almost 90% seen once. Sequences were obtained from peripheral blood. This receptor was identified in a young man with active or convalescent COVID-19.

The CDR3 loop reads CASSYSRQGIRQPQHF. The CDR3 bases are TGTGCCAGCAGTTACTCGCGGCAGGGGATACGACAGCCCCAGCATTTT. The chain uses TRBV6-2 or TRBV6-3 and TRBJ1-5; D may be TRBD1 (6 bases). Deletions cut 0 bases from V and 7 bases from J, with 16 bases between. The CDR3 consists of 16 residues. Per the germline V gene, CDR1 is MNHEY and CDR2 is SVGEGT.